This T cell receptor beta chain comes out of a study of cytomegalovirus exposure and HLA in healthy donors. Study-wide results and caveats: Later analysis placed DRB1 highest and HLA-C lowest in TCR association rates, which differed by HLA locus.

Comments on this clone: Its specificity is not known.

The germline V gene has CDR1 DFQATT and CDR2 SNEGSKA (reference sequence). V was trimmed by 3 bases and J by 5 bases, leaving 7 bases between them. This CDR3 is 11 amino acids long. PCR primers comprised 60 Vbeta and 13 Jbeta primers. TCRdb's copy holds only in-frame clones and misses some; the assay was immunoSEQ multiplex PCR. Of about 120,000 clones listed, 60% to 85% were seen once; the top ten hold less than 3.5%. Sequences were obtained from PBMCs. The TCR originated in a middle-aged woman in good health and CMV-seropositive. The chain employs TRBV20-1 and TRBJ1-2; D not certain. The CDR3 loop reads CSASGGYGYTF. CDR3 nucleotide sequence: TGCAGTGCTAGCGGAGGATATGGCTACACCTTC.